This T cell receptor beta chain was observed in a study of PD-1 blockade in classical Hodgkin lymphoma. Study as a whole: Patients received nivolumab 3 mg/kg intravenously every 2 weeks.

The data were produced by immunoSEQ multiplex PCR, yet TCRdb's version contains in-frame clones alone and is incomplete. The table lists about 14,000 clones, more than 70% of them singletons, with about 23% in the top ten. With regard to this clone: Its antigen is unknown.

General study results and limits: Complete responders' diversity at baseline resembled that of newly diagnosed patients. There was a significant rise in CD4+ TCR diversity by C4D1, with no such rise for CD8+.

Every patient experienced relapse after autologous stem cell transplantation, and brentuximab vedotin exposure varied. The CDR3 has 15 residues. The germline V gene has CDR1 MNHEY and CDR2 SVGAGI. The V gene end was trimmed by 0 bases and the J gene end by 2 bases; junction bases not matched to a gene: 1. The J gene is TRBJ2-7, the V gene TRBV6-5; 10 nucleotides match TRBD2. The sequence was collected from a human donor with classical Hodgkin lymphoma. The source was peripheral blood mononuclear cells (PBMCs), collected before the second cycle of nivolumab. The CDR3 region has the DNA TGTGCCAGCAGTTACTCGCTAGCGGGGGCCTACGAGCAGTACTTC. Protein sequence: CASSYSLAGAYEQYF.